This paragraph reports one T cell receptor beta chain. Its specificity is not known. This entry is derived from a study of PD-L1 blockade in urothelial cancer. At the level of the study: T cells numbered a median of roughly 150,000 in the blood samples. Study results and limitations: Better progression-free and overall survival followed lower pretreatment blood clonality. At 3 weeks on treatment, tumor-associated clones expanded more with durable benefit.

Regarding time point: pretreatment peripheral blood. Synthetically made TCR analog templates were put into each PCR as spikes. The repertoire was sequenced with immunoSEQ multiplex PCR; TCRdb's copy has only in-frame clones and lacks some. Here the sample spans about 45,000 clones, roughly 88% being singletons. CDR1 MDHEN and CDR2 SYDVKM come from the germline V gene. The CDR3 consists of 15 residues. V gave up 5 bases and J gave up 5 bases, with 18 bases separating them. The sequences come from PBMCs, collected around atezolizumab (anti-PD-L1) treatment. The genes are TRBV28 and TRBJ1-1; unclear D gene. The clonotype comes from a donor aged 40 or older with urothelial cancer. The DNA of the CDR3 is TGTGCCAGCAGTCCCGCGAGGTCCGGGGTTACTGAAGCTTTCTTT. Amino acids: CASSPARSGVTEAFF. Full variable domain (missing parts from reference TRBV28 and TRBJ1-1): DVKVTQSSRYLVKRTGEKVFLECVQDMDHENMFWYRQDPGLGLRLIYFSYDVKMKEKGDIPEGYSVSREKKERFSLILESASTNQTSMYLCASSPARSGVTEAFFGQGTRLTVV.